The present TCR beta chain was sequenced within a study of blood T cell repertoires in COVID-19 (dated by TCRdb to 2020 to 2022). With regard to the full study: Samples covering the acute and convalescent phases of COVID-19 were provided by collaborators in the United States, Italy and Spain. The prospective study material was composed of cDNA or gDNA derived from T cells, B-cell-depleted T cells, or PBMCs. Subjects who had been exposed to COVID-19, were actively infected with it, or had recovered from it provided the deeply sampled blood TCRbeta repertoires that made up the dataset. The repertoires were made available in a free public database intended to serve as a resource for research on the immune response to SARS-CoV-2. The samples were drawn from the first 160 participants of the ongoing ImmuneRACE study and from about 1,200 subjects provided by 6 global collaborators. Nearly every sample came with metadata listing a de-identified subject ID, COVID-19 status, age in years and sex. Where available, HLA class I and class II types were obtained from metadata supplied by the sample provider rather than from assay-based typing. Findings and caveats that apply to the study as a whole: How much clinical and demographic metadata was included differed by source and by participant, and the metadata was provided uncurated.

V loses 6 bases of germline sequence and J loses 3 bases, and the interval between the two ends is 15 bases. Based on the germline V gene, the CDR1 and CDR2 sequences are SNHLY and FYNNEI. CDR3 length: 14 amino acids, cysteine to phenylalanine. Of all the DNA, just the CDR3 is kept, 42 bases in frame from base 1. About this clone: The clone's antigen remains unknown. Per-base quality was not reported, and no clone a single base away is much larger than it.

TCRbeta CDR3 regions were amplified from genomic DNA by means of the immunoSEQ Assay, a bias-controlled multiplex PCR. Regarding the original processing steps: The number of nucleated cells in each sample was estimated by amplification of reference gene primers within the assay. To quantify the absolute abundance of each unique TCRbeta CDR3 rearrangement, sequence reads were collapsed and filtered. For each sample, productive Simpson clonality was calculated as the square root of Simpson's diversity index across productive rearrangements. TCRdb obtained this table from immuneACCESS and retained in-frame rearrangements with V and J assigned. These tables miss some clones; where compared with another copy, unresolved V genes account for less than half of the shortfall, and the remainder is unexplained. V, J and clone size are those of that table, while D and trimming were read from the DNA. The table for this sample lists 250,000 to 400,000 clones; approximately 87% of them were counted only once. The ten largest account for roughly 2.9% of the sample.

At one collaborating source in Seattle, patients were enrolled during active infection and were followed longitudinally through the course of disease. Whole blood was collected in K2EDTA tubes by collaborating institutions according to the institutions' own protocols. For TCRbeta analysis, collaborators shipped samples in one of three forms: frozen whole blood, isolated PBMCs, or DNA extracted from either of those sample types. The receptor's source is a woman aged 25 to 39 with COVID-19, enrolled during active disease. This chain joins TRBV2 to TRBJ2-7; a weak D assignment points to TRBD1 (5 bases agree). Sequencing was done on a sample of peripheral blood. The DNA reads TGTGCCAGCAGAGGGGTTGGACAAAGCTACGAGCAGTACTTC. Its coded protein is CASRGVGQSYEQYF.